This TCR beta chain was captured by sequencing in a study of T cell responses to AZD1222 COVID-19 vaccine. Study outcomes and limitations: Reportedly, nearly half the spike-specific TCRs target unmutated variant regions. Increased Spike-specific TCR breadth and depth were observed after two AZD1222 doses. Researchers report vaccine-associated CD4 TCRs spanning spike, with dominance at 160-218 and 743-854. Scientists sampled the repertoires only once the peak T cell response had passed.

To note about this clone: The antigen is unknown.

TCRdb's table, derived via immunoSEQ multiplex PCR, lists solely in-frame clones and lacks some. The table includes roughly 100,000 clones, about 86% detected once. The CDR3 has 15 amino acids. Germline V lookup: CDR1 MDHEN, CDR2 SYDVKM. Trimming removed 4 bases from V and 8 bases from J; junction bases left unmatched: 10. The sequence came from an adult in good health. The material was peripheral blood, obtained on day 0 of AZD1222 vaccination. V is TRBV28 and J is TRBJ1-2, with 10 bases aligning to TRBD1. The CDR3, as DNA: TGTGCCAGCAGTTCGACGACAGGGGGCGTGCGAGGCTACACCTTC. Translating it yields CASSSTTGGVRGYTF.